The clone carrying this T cell receptor (beta chain) was detected many times. Antigen: not known. Investigators excluded patients with uncontrolled infection, other autoimmune disease, pregnancy or lactation. Diagnostic assessment was based on clinical symptoms, serum thyroxine and TRAb, thyroid ultrasound and orbital computed tomography. Authors of the study amplified TCR beta CDR3 regions from RNA transcripts. When the TCR CDR3 underwent first-round RT-PCR, the HTBI primer set was used. TCRdb recomputed calls from the multiplex PCR reads with MiXCR, one row per CDR3 protein. The table lists a few hundred thousand distinct CDR3 sequences, around 42% of them singletons. CDR1 and CDR2 (germline): SGHTA, FQGTGA. Trimming took 2 bases from V and 2 from J; bases not matched to a gene: 4. This CDR3 is 15 amino acids long. This entry comes from a study of T cells in Graves' hyperthyroidism and ophthalmopathy. Findings and limits, study-wide: Ophthalmopathy could be told apart from stable hyperthyroidism with a 13 V-J model.

Sequencing was done on a sample of peripheral blood or thyroid tissue (not recorded which). The V call is TRBV7-3, the J call TRBJ2-7; 9 positions agree with TRBD2. The sequence came from an adult woman with Graves' disease, either hyperthyroidism or ophthalmopathy (not recorded which). In nucleotides, the CDR3 is TGTGCCAGCAGCTTATCAGCGGGGGGACCCTACGAGCAGTACTTC. It is translated as CASSLSAGGPYEQYF.